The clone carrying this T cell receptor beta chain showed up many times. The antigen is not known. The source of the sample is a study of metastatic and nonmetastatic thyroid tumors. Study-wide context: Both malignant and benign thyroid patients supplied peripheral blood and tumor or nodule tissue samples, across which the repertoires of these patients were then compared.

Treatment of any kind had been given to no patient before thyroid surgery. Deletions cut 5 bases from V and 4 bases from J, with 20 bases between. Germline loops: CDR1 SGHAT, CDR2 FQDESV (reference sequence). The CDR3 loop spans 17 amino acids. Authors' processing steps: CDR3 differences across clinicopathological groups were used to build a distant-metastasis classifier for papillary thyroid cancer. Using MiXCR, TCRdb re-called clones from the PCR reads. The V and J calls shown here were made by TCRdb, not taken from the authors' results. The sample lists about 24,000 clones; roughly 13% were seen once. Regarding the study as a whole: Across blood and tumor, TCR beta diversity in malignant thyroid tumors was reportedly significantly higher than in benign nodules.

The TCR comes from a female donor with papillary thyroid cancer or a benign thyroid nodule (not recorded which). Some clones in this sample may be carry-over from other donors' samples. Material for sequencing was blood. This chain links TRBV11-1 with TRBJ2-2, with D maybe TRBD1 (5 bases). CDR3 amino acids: CASSLWRLRGGTGELFF. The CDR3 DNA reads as TGTGCCAGCAGCCTCTGGAGACTTAGGGGTGGCACCGGGGAGCTGTTTTTT.